This is a list of T cell receptor beta chains from one sample in a study of blood T cell repertoires in COVID-19. Sequenced by immunoSEQ multiplex PCR; TCRdb stores in-frame clones only, minus some. This sample has 250,000 to 300,000 clones, with 75% to 90% found just once. Sequencing was done on a sample of peripheral blood. These receptors came from a woman between 55 and 75 years old with acute or convalescent COVID-19. CDR3s include the opening cysteine and the closing phenylalanine or tryptophan. Each record gives: clone size, D gene, J gene, V gene, CDR3 DNA, CDR3 protein. D genes are given only for firm matches. For some rows the clone size is stated as once, few or many, or as a class when expanded; others skip it.

clone size: -; D gene: -; J gene: TRBJ2-3; V gene: TRBV19; CDR3 DNA: TGTGCCAGTAGTTCCAACTATCGACTAGCAGATACGCAGTATTTT; CDR3 protein: CASSSNYRLADTQYF
clone size: -; D gene: TRBD1; J gene: TRBJ1-1; V gene: TRBV3-1/TRBV3-2; CDR3 DNA: TGTGCCAGCAGCCACAAGACAGGGGGTACTGAAGCTTTCTTT; CDR3 protein: CASSHKTGGTEAFF
clone size: -; D gene: -; J gene: TRBJ2-2; V gene: TRBV6-2/TRBV6-3; CDR3 DNA: TGTGCCAGCAGTTACGGAGTAGCAACCGGGGAGCTGTTTTTT; CDR3 protein: CASSYGVATGELFF
clone size: -; D gene: -; J gene: TRBJ2-7; V gene: TRBV7-3; CDR3 DNA: TGTGCCAGCAGCTTAAGTCAGGTCTCTTACGAGCAGTACTTC; CDR3 protein: CASSLSQVSYEQYF
clone size: -; D gene: -; J gene: TRBJ1-1; V gene: TRBV19; CDR3 DNA: TGTGCCAGTAGTATCCGTTGGAACACTGAAGCTTTCTTT; CDR3 protein: CASSIRWNTEAFF
clone size: -; D gene: -; J gene: TRBJ2-7; V gene: TRBV12-3/TRBV12-4; CDR3 DNA: TGTGCCAGCAGTACAGGGTTTGACGAGCAGTACTTC; CDR3 protein: CASSTGFDEQYF
clone size: -; D gene: -; J gene: TRBJ2-1; V gene: TRBV7-3; CDR3 DNA: TGTGCCAGCAGCTTAGAGGGTTTTGACTCCTACAATGAGCAGTTCTTC; CDR3 protein: CASSLEGFDSYNEQFF
clone size: -; D gene: TRBD1; J gene: TRBJ2-5; V gene: TRBV6-5; CDR3 DNA: TGTGCCAGCAGTAGAGACAGGGGAGGAGAGACCCAGTACTTC; CDR3 protein: CASSRDRGGETQYF
clone size: once; D gene: TRBD1; J gene: TRBJ2-7; V gene: TRBV11-2; CDR3 DNA: TGTGCCAGCAGTCACCGACAGGGGAGGATGGAGGAGCAGTACTTC; CDR3 protein: CASSHRQGRMEEQYF
clone size: -; D gene: -; J gene: TRBJ1-6; V gene: TRBV2; CDR3 DNA: TGTGCCAGCAGCACAACCAACTCCTATAATTCACCCCTCCACTTT; CDR3 protein: CASSTTNSYNSPLHF
clone size: -; D gene: TRBD2; J gene: TRBJ2-7; V gene: TRBV28; CDR3 DNA: TGTGCCAGCGCAGCGGGGCTCCTCGAGCAGTACTTC; CDR3 protein: CASAAGLLEQYF
clone size: -; D gene: TRBD2; J gene: TRBJ2-3; V gene: TRBV5-1; CDR3 DNA: TGCGCCCGCAGCTTGGCAGGGCGGGGGGGCGGAGATACGCAGTATTTT; CDR3 protein: CARSLAGRGGGDTQYF
clone size: -; D gene: -; J gene: TRBJ2-7; V gene: TRBV6-5; CDR3 DNA: TGTGCCAGCATGCCGACCCAGGGTCTGTACGAGCAGTACTTC; CDR3 protein: CASMPTQGLYEQYF
clone size: -; D gene: TRBD1; J gene: TRBJ1-2; V gene: TRBV27; CDR3 DNA: TGTGCCAGCAGTGCGAGAACTCCGGGACAGGGATATGGCTACACCTTC; CDR3 protein: CASSARTPGQGYGYTF
clone size: -; D gene: -; J gene: TRBJ2-6; V gene: TRBV27; CDR3 DNA: TGTGCCAGCAGTTTATGGCAGGGTACAGCCAACGTCCTGACTTTC; CDR3 protein: CASSLWQGTANVLTF
clone size: -; D gene: -; J gene: TRBJ1-1; V gene: TRBV9; CDR3 DNA: TGTGCCAGCAGCGTAGTTGCGGGCACTGAAGCTTTCTTT; CDR3 protein: CASSVVAGTEAFF
clone size: -; D gene: TRBD1; J gene: TRBJ1-5; V gene: TRBV18; CDR3 DNA: TGTGCCAGCTCACTATTTAGGACAGGAAAGGGGGGCAATCAGCCCCAGCATTTT; CDR3 protein: CASSLFRTGKGGNQPQHF
clone size: -; D gene: -; J gene: TRBJ2-3; V gene: TRBV6-2/TRBV6-3; CDR3 DNA: TGTGCCAGCAGTCGCAGGGGGCGCGGGGGGGCAGATACGCAGTATTTT; CDR3 protein: CASSRRGRGGADTQYF
clone size: -; D gene: TRBD1; J gene: TRBJ1-2; V gene: TRBV28; CDR3 DNA: TGTGCCAGCAGTCCCGGGACAGTAGGCTATGGCTACACCTTC; CDR3 protein: CASSPGTVGYGYTF
clone size: -; D gene: TRBD1; J gene: TRBJ2-6; V gene: TRBV3-1/TRBV3-2; CDR3 DNA: TGTGCCAGCAGCCAAGAACCAGGGGGTACTGGGGCCAACGTCCTGACTTTC; CDR3 protein: CASSQEPGGTGANVLTF
clone size: -; D gene: -; J gene: TRBJ1-6; V gene: TRBV2; CDR3 DNA: TGTGCCAGCAGCCCGGACTGGTCGGATTCACCCCTCCACTTT; CDR3 protein: CASSPDWSDSPLHF
clone size: -; D gene: -; J gene: TRBJ1-6; V gene: TRBV7-3; CDR3 DNA: TGTGCCAGCAGCACGGGACTCAATAATTCACCCCTCCACTTT; CDR3 protein: CASSTGLNNSPLHF
clone size: -; D gene: -; J gene: TRBJ2-7; V gene: TRBV3-1/TRBV3-2; CDR3 DNA: TGTGCCAGCAGCCAAGCGTCCTTCTACGAGCAGTACTTC; CDR3 protein: CASSQASFYEQYF
clone size: -; D gene: -; J gene: TRBJ1-1; V gene: TRBV2; CDR3 DNA: TGTGCCAGCAGTGAAGCGCTGGCAGGAAGAAGTGAAGCTTTCTTT; CDR3 protein: CASSEALAGRSEAFF
clone size: -; D gene: -; J gene: TRBJ1-5; V gene: TRBV3-1/TRBV3-2; CDR3 DNA: TGTGCCAGCAGCCAAGGGACATTTCAGCCCCAGCATTTT; CDR3 protein: CASSQGTFQPQHF
clone size: -; D gene: -; J gene: TRBJ2-1; V gene: TRBV3-1/TRBV3-2; CDR3 DNA: TGTGCCAGCAGCCAAGAGCGGGGGCCATACAATGAGCAGTTCTTC; CDR3 protein: CASSQERGPYNEQFF
clone size: -; D gene: TRBD1; J gene: TRBJ1-6; V gene: TRBV4-3; CDR3 DNA: TGCGCCAGCAGCCAACGACAGGGAAACTATAATTCACCCCTCCACTTT; CDR3 protein: CASSQRQGNYNSPLHF
clone size: -; D gene: -; J gene: TRBJ1-2; V gene: TRBV28; CDR3 DNA: TGTGCCAGCAGCCCTTGGGCGAAAGGCTACACCTTC; CDR3 protein: CASSPWAKGYTF
clone size: -; D gene: -; J gene: TRBJ1-2; V gene: TRBV7-2; CDR3 DNA: TGTGCCAGCAGCTTAGGTGGGGCAGGCTATGGCTACACCTTC; CDR3 protein: CASSLGGAGYGYTF
clone size: once; D gene: TRBD1; J gene: TRBJ2-3; V gene: TRBV2; CDR3 DNA: TGTGCCGCCTATCGGACAGGCTCGGCAGATACGCAGTATTTT; CDR3 protein: CAAYRTGSADTQYF
clone size: -; D gene: -; J gene: TRBJ1-6; V gene: TRBV6-5; CDR3 DNA: TGTGCCAGCCTCCCACAAAGGGGAGGTAATTCACCCCTCCACTTT; CDR3 protein: CASLPQRGGNSPLHF
clone size: -; D gene: -; J gene: TRBJ1-1; V gene: TRBV9; CDR3 DNA: TGTGCCAGCAGCGTAGAACAGGATACTGAAGCTTTCTTT; CDR3 protein: CASSVEQDTEAFF